A single sample is the source of the 9 T cell receptor beta chains below, sequenced in a study of blood T cell repertoires in COVID-19. The table came from immunoSEQ multiplex PCR; TCRdb's copy has only in-frame clones and leaves some out. This sample has about 180,000 clones, with about 89% found just once. The sample comprised peripheral blood. The receptors originated from a man aged 18-30 years who had recovered from COVID-19.

As for this clone: The junction departs from the called germline gene at one end, perhaps through a read error. As DNA, the CDR3 is TGTGCCAGCAGTCTATCCCACAGGGCCAGGAACACTGAAGCTTTCTTT. This gives the protein CASSLSHRARNTEAFF. V usage is TRBV27 and J usage is TRBJ1-1, with a weak D call TRBD1 (6 bases). The length of the CDR3 is 16 residues. CDR1 and CDR2 (germline): MNHEY, SMNVEV (reference sequence).

This chain links TRBV6-1 with TRBJ1-5; the match to TRBD1 covers 7 bases. The junction had 4 bases not matched to a gene; V was cut back by 3 bases and J by 2 bases. Germline V CDR1 and CDR2: MNHNS, SASEGT. The CDR3 is 15 residues long. DNA of the CDR3: TGTGCCAGCAGTGATGGTACAGGGGGCAATCAGCCCCAGCATTTT. It is translated as CASSDGTGGNQPQHF.

V is TRBV29-1 and J is TRBJ2-1, with 9 bases fitting TRBD1. Per germline, CDR1 SQVTM and CDR2 ANQGSEA. The CDR3 length is 12 residues. V dropped 7 bases and J dropped 8; count of bases not matched to a gene: 6. The CDR3 nucleotides are TGCAGCGCCTGGGACAGGGAATATGAGCAGTTCTTC. As protein: CSAWDREYEQFF.

The chain's CDR3 is CASSRTGGTEAFF. DNA for the CDR3: TGCGCCAGCAGCAGGACAGGGGGCACTGAAGCTTTCTTT. The J gene is TRBJ1-1, the V gene TRBV5-1; 10 bases fit TRBD1. CDR1 is SGHRS and CDR2 is YFSETQ in the germline V gene. CDR3 length: 13 residues. Germline trimming cut 4 bases from V and 4 bases from J; bases unmatched to any gene: 1.

V usage is TRBV6-5 and J usage is TRBJ2-1; TRBD1 agrees at 9 bases. Germline V gene lookup returns CDR1 MNHEY and CDR2 SVGAGI. V shed 2 bases, J shed 9 bases, and the junction held 5 bases outside the gene matches. This CDR3 comprises 14 residues. CDR3: CASSYTGTGFEQFF. The CDR3 DNA is TGTGCCAGCAGTTACACCGGGACAGGGTTTGAGCAGTTCTTC.

V gene TRBV6-1 combines with J gene TRBJ1-1, with 7 bases lining up with TRBD1. Germline V lookup: CDR1 MNHNS, CDR2 SASEGT. The CDR3 totals 15 residues. Unmatched junction bases numbered 10, after V lost 3 bases and J lost 6 bases. The CDR3 DNA reads TGTGCCAGCAGTGAGGGGGCCGCAGGGGGGCCTGAAGCTTTCTTT. Its translation: CASSEGAAGGPEAFF.

The DNA for the CDR3 is TGTGCCAGCAGTCTGACTAGCAATACGCAGTATTTT. As protein: CASSLTSNTQYF. V is TRBV28 and J is TRBJ2-3, with TRBD2 identical over 7 bases. Germline lookup yields CDR1 MDHEN and CDR2 SYDVKM. The CDR3 has 12 amino acids. Trimming cost V 5 bases and J 7 bases; bases outside gene matches: 3.

The chain employs TRBV15 and TRBJ2-3, with 7 bases that match TRBD2. CDR1 and CDR2 from the germline V gene are LNHNV and YYDKDF (reference sequence). J lost 5 bases, V lost 1 base, and 6 bases had no gene match. The CDR3 length is 15 residues. The CDR3 DNA reads TGTGCCACCAGCAGAGCTGGGGGAGGGCGAGATACGCAGTATTTT. Its translation: CATSRAGGGRDTQYF.

The chain couples TRBV11-2 to TRBJ2-7; D might be TRBD2 (5 bases). The germline gives CDR1 SGHAT, CDR2 FQNNGV. The CDR3 spans 14 residues. The V gene lost 5 bases and the J gene lost 3 bases, with 14 bases spanning the gap. The CDR3 region is CASSPGPRDYEQYF. DNA for the CDR3: TGTGCCAGCAGCCCGGGCCCCCGGGACTACGAGCAGTACTTC. The whole variable domain, filled in from reference TRBV11-2 and TRBJ2-7, reads EAGVAQSPRYKIIEKRQSVAFWCNPISGHATLYWYQQILGQGPKLLIQFQNNGVVDDSQLPKDRFSAERLKGVDSTLKIQPAKLEDSAVYLCASSPGPRDYEQYFGPGTRLTVT.